Below, 3 T cell receptor beta chains from the same sample are listed, as sequenced in a study of early T cells in non-severe SARS-CoV-2 infection. MiXCR, run by TCRdb on the 5' RACE reads, gives a single entry per CDR3 protein. The table has around 66,000 distinct CDR3 sequences, roughly 13% seen once. The specimen was whole blood. The receptors shown here come from an adult who was a healthcare worker with PCR-confirmed SARS-CoV-2 infection or an uninfected control (not recorded which).

In this sample, this clonotype turned up a few times. The V and J genes are TRBV30 and TRBJ2-7; tentative D call: TRBD2 (5 bases). This CDR3 has 12 amino acids. Trimming pared 5 bases from V and 4 bases from J, leaving 12 bases between. Germline CDR1 is GTSNPN and CDR2 is SVGIG (reference sequence). Here the CDR3 reads CAWGPRGYEQYF. DNA of the CDR3: TGTGCCTGGGGCCCGCGAGGGTACGAGCAGTACTTC. Supplemented by reference TRBV30 and TRBJ2-7, the full variable domain reads SQTIHQWPATLVQPVGSPLSLECTVEGTSNPNLYWYRQAAGRGLQLLFYSVGIGQISSEVPQNLSASRPQDRQFILSSKKLLLSDSGFYLCAWGPRGYEQYFGPGTRLTVT.

The CDR3 DNA is TGTGCCAGCAGCCTAACAGCCTACGAGCAGTACTTC. This translates into CASSLTAYEQYF. The chain carries TRBV12-3 or TRBV12-4 and TRBJ2-7; D call uncertain. V was trimmed by 6 bases and J by 2 bases, leaving 8 bases between them. The CDR3 consists of 12 residues.

The chain recombines TRBV5-1 with TRBJ1-1; D not resolved. The CDR3 is 14 amino acids. Germline CDR1 and CDR2: SGHRS and YFSETQ. Trimming shortened V by 7 bases and J by 2 bases, and 15 bases separated the two germline ends. CDR3 amino acids: CASSYLGRNTEAFF. CDR3 in DNA: TGCGCCAGCTCTTACTTAGGGAGAAACACTGAAGCTTTCTTT.